This T cell receptor beta chain was sequenced for a study of PD-L1 blockade in urothelial cancer. Study summary: Of roughly 30 patients, around 25 were males with bladder-origin urothelial cancer. Each blood sample yielded a median of roughly 140,000 T cells.

The assay was immunoSEQ multiplex PCR, and TCRdb's table has in-frame clones only and misses some. The sample lists under 30,000 clones, about 90% seen once, with 3.1% in the top ten. Trimming removed 3 bases from V and 11 bases from J, with 19 bases in between. This CDR3 spans 14 amino acids. Germline V CDR1 and CDR2: KGHSH, LQKENI. Metastatic or locally advanced urothelial carcinoma was present in the patients. The chain recombines TRBV18 with TRBJ1-1; tentatively, D is TRBD1 (6 bases). The origin of this receptor is a man over 45 with urothelial cancer. This material consisted of PBMCs, taken around atezolizumab (anti-PD-L1) treatment. DNA for the CDR3: TGTGCCAGCTCACCCCAACAGGGAAATAAAGAGGCTTTCTTT. The encoded protein is CASSPQQGNKEAFF.